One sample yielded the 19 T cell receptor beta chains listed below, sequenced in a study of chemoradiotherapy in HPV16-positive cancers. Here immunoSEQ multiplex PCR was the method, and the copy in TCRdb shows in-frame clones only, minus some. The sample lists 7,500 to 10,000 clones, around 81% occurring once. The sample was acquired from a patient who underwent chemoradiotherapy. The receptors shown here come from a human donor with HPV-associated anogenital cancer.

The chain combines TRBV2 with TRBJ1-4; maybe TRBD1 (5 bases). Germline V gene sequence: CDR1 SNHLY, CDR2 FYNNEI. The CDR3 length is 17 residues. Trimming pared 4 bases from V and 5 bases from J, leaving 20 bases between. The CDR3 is CASSGGPGSWGNEKLFF. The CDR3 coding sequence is TGTGCCAGCAGTGGAGGGCCAGGGTCGTGGGGCAATGAAAAACTGTTTTTT.

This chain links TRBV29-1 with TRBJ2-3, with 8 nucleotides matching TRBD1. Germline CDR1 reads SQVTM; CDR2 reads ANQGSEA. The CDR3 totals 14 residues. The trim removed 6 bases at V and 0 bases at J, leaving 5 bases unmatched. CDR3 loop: CSVGTGPSTDTQYF. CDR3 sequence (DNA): TGCAGCGTAGGGACAGGCCCTAGCACAGATACGCAGTATTTT.

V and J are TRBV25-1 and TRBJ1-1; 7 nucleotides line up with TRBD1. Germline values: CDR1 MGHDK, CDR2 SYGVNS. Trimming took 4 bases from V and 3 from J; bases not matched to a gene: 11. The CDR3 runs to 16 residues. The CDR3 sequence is CASSGGQLELDTEAFF. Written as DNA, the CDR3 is TGTGCCAGCAGTGGGGGACAGCTGGAATTGGACACTGAAGCTTTCTTT.

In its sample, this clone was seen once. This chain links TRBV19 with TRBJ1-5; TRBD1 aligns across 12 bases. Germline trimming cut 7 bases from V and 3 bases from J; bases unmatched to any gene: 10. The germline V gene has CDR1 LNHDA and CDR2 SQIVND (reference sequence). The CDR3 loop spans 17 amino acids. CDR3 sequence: CASNPIGTGGFNQPQHF. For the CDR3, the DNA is TGTGCCAGTAATCCAATTGGGACAGGGGGCTTCAATCAGCCCCAGCATTTT.

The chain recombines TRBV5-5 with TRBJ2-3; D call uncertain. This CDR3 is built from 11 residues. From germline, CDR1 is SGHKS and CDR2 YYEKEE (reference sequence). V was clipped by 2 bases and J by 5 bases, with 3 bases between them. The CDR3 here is CASSFRDTQYF. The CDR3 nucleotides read TGTGCCAGCAGCTTCAGAGATACGCAGTATTTT.

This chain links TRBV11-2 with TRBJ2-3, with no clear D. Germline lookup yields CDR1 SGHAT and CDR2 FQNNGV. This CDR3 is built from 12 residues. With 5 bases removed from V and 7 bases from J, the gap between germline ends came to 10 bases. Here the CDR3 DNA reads TGTGCCAGCAGCCCCTCGGCCAATACGCAGTATTTT. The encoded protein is CASSPSANTQYF.

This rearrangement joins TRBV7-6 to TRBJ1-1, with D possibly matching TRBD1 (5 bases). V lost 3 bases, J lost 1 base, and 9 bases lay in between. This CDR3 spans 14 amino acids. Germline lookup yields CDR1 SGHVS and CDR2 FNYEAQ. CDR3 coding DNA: TGTGCCAGCAGCTTGGTGGGGGGGAACACTGAAGCTTTCTTT. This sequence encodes CASSLVGGNTEAFF.

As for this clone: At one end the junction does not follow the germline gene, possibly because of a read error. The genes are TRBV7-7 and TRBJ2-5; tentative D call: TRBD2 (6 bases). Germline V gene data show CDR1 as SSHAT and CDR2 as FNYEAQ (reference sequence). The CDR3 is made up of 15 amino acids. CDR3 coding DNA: TGTGCTAGCAGCTTAGGTGGAGGGTCCTGGGAGACCCAGTACTTC. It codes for CASSLGGGSWETQYF.

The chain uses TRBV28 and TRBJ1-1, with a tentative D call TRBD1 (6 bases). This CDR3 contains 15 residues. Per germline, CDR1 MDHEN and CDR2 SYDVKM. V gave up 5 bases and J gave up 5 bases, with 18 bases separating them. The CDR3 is CASSALPRRGTEAFF. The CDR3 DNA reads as TGTGCCAGCAGTGCCCTGCCCCGAAGGGGGACTGAAGCTTTCTTT.

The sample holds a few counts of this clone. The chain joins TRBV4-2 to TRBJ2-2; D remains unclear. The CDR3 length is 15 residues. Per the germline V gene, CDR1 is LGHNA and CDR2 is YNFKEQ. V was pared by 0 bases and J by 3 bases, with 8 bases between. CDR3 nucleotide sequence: TGTGCCAGCAGCCAAGAGAAGCTTGACACCGGGGAGCTGTTTTTT. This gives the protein CASSQEKLDTGELFF.

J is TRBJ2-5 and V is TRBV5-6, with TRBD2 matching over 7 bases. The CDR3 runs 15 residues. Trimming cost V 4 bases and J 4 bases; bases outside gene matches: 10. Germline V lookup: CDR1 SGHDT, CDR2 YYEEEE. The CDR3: CASSEVPRGGETQYF. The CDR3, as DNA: TGTGCCAGCAGCGAGGTCCCCCGCGGGGGAGAGACCCAGTACTTC.

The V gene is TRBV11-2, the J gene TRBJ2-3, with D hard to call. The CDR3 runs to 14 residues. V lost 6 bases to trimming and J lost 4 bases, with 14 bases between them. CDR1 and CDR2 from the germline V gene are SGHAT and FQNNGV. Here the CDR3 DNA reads TGTGCCAGCAGTGACTCGTTGGTACCAGATACGCAGTATTTT. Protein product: CASSDSLVPDTQYF.

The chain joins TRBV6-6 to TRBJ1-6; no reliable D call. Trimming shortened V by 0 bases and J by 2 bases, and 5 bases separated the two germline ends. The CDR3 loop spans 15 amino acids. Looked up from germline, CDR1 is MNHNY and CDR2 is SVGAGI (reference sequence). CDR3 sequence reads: CASSYSRTYNSPLHF. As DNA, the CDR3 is TGTGCCAGCAGTTACTCGCGGACCTATAATTCACCCCTCCACTTT.

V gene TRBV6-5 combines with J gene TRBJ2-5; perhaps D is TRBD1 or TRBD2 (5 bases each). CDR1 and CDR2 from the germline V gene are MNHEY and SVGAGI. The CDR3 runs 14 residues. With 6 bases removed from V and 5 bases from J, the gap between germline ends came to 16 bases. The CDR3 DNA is TGTGCCAGCAGAGACGACGGGGCCGGGGAGACCCAGTACTTC. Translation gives CASRDDGAGETQYF.

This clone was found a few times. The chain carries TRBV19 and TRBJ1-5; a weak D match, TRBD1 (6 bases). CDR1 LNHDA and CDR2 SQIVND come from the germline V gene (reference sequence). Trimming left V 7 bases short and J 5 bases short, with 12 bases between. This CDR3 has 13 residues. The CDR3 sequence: CASNEGVYQPQHF. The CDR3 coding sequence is TGTGCCAGTAACGAGGGGGTCTATCAGCCCCAGCATTTT.

The CDR3 protein is CASSPHGSGPYNEQFF. For the CDR3, the DNA is TGTGCCAGCAGCCCCCATGGTAGCGGACCTTACAATGAGCAGTTCTTC. This chain uses TRBV4-2 with TRBJ2-1; TRBD2 is a possible D gene (6 bases). V lost 4 bases and J 4 bases, leaving 17 bases between the germline ends. CDR3 length equals 16 residues. Germline CDR1 LGHNA, CDR2 YNFKEQ.

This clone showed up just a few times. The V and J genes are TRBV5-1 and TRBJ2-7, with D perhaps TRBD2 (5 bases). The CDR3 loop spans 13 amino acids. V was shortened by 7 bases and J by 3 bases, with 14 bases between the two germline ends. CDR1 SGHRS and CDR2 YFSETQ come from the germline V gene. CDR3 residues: CASGFSVGYEQYF. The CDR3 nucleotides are TGCGCCAGCGGATTTAGCGTCGGCTACGAGCAGTACTTC.

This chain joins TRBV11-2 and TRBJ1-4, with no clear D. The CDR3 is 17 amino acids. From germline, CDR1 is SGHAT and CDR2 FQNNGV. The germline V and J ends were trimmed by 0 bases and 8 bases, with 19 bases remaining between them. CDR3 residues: CASSLDRPGENREKLFF. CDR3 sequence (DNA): TGTGCCAGCAGCTTAGATCGTCCGGGTGAAAATAGGGAAAAACTGTTTTTT.

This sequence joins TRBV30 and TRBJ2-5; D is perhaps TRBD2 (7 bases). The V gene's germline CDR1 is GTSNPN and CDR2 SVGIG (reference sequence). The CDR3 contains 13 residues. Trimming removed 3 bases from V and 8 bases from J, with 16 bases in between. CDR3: CAWSSPGGRTQYF. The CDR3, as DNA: TGTGCCTGGAGCTCGCCCGGGGGGCGAACCCAGTACTTC. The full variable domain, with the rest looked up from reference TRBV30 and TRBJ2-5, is SQTIHQWPATLVQPVGSPLSLECTVEGTSNPNLYWYRQAAGRGLQLLFYSVGIGQISSEVPQNLSASRPQDRQFILSSKKLLLSDSGFYLCAWSSPGGRTQYFGPGTRLLVL.